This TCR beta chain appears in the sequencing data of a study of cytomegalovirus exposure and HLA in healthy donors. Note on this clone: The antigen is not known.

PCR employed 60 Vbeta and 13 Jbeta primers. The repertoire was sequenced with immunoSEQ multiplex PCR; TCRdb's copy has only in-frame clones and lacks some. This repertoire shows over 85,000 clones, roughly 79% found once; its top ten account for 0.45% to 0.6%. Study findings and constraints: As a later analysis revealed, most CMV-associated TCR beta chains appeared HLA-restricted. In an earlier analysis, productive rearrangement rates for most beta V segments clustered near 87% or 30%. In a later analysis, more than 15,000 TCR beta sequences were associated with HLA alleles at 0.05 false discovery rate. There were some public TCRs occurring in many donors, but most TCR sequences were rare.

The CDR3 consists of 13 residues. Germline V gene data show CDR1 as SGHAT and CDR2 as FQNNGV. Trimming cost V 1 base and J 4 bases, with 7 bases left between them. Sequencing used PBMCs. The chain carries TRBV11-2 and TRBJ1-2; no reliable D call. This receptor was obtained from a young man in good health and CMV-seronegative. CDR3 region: CASSLAFPYGYTF. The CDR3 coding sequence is TGTGCCAGCAGCTTAGCGTTCCCCTATGGCTACACCTTC.